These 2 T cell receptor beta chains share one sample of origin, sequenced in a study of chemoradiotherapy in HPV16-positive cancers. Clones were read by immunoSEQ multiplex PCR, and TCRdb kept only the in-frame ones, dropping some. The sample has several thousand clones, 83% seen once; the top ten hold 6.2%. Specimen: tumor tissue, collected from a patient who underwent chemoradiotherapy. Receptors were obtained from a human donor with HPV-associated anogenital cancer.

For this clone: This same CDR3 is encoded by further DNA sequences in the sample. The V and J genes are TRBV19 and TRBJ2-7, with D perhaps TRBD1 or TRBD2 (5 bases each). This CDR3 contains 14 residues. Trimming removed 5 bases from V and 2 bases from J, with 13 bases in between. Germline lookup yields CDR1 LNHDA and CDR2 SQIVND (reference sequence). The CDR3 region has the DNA TGTGCCAGTAGTCCGAGGGACCTCACCTACGAGCAGTACTTC. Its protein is CASSPRDLTYEQYF.

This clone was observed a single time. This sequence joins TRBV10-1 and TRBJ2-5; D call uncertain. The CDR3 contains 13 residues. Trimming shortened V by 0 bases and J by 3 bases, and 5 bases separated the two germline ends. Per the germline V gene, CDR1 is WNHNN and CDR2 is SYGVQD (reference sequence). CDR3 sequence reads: CASSESWEETQYF. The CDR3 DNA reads TGCGCCAGCAGTGAGTCGTGGGAAGAGACCCAGTACTTC.